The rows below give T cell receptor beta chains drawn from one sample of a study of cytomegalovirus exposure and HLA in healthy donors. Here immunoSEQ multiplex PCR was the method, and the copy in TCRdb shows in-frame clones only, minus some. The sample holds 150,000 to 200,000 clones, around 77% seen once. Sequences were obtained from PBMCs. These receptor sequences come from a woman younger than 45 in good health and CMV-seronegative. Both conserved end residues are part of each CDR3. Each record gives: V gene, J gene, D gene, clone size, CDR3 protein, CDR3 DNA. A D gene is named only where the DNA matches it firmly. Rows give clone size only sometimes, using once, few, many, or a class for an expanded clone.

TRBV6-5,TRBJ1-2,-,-,CASSVSGSNKFF,TGTGCCAGCAGTGTATCGGGGTCTAACAAATTTTTC
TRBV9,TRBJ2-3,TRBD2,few,CASSFRLASDAQYF,TGTGCCAGCAGCTTTAGACTAGCTAGTGACGCGCAGTATTTT
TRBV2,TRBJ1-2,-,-,CASNDQYDYGYTF,TGTGCCAGCAATGACCAGTACGACTATGGCTACACCTTC
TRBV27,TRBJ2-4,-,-,CASSRTGTLKNIQYF,TGTGCCAGCAGCCGCACCGGGACTCTTAAAAACATTCAGTACTTC
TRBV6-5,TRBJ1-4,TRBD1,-,CASSRQGDYEKLFF,TGTGCCAGCAGCCGACAGGGGGATTATGAAAAACTGTTTTTT
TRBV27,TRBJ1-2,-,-,CASSPGDGYYGYTF,TGTGCCAGCAGTCCGGGGGACGGCTACTATGGCTACACCTTC
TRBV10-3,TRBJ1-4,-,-,CAISESGRGDEKLFF,TGTGCCATCAGTGAGTCGGGCAGGGGAGATGAAAAACTGTTTTTT
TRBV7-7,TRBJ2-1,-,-,CASSSNIISGEQFF,TGTGCTAGCAGCTCAAATATAATTTCCGGTGAGCAGTTCTTC
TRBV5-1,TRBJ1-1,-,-,CASSLTGSTEAFF,TGCGCCAGCAGCTTGACAGGGTCCACTGAAGCTTTCTTT
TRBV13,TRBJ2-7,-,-,CASSLAGLGNYEQYF,TGTGCCAGCAGCTTGGCGGGCCTCGGGAACTACGAGCAGTACTTC
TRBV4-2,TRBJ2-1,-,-,CASSQDSQGMGNEQFF,TGTGCCAGCAGCCAAGACTCACAGGGTATGGGCAATGAGCAGTTCTTC
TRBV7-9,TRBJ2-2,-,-,CASSRGPGAGELFF,TGTGCCAGCAGCCGAGGCCCGGGGGCCGGGGAGCTGTTTTTT
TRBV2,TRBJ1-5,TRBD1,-,CASSAPTGVGNQPQHF,TGTGCCAGCAGTGCACCGACAGGGGTGGGCAATCAGCCCCAGCATTTT
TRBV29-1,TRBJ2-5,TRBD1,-,CSVVEGTVQETQYF,TGCAGCGTTGTTGAGGGGACAGTACAAGAGACCCAGTACTTC
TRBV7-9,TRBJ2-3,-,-,CASSLALAGATDTQYF,TGTGCCAGCAGCTTAGCGCTGGCGGGGGCCACAGATACGCAGTATTTT
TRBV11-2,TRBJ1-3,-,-,CASSLGETIYF,TGTGCCAGCAGCTTAGGGGAGACCATATATTTT
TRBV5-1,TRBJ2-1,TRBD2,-,CASSFGGGPSSYNEQFF,TGCGCCAGCAGCTTCGGCGGGGGGCCTAGCTCCTACAATGAGCAGTTCTTC
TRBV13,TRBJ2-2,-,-,CASRNPSPNTGELFF,TGTGCCAGCAGAAATCCTTCCCCGAACACCGGGGAGCTGTTTTTT
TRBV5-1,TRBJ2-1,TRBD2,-,CASSVTSAGEQFF,TGCGCCAGCAGCGTCACTAGCGCGGGTGAGCAGTTCTTC
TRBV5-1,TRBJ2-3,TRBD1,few,CASSLDRGPTDTQYF,TGCGCCAGCAGCTTGGACAGGGGACCCACAGATACGCAGTATTTT
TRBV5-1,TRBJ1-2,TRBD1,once,CASSPRTGAGVGGYTF,TGCGCCAGCAGCCCGCGAACAGGGGCCGGGGTGGGAGGCTACACCTTC
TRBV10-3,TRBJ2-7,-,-,CAIRDRQADEQYF,TGTGCCATCAGAGACCGACAGGCTGACGAGCAGTACTTC
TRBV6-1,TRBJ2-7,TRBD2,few,CASSEGPSGAYEQYF,TGTGCCAGCAGTGAAGGTCCTAGCGGGGCTTACGAGCAGTACTTC
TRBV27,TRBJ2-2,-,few,CASSLLGSSTGELFF,TGTGCCAGCAGTTTATTAGGCTCTAGCACCGGGGAGCTGTTTTTT
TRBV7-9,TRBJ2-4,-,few,CASSPPGIGKNIQYF,TGTGCCAGCAGCCCCCCCGGTATTGGCAAAAACATTCAGTACTTC
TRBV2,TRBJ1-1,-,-,CASRGGLLNTEAFF,TGTGCCAGCAGGGGGGGACTCTTAAACACTGAAGCTTTCTTT
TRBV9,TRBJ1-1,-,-,CASSVGPNTEAFF,TGTGCCAGCAGCGTAGGGCCGAACACTGAAGCTTTCTTT
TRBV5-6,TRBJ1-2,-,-,CASSLVQNYGYTF,TGTGCCAGCAGCTTGGTACAAAACTATGGCTACACCTTC
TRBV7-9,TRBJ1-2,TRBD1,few,CASSSGQVYGYTF,TGTGCCAGCAGCTCGGGACAGGTCTATGGCTACACCTTC
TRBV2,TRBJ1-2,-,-,CASSGQSYGYTF,TGTGCCAGCAGTGGGCAATCTTATGGCTACACCTTC
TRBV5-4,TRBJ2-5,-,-,CASSPGTGLETQYF,TGTGCCAGCAGCCCGGGTACAGGTTTAGAGACCCAGTACTTC
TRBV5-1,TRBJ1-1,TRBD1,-,CASSEPGGIGAFF,TGCGCCAGCAGCGAACCAGGGGGCATTGGAGCTTTCTTT
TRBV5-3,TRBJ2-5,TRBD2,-,CARKGASGGRGSETQYF,TGTGCCAGAAAGGGGGCTAGCGGGGGGAGAGGGTCGGAGACCCAGTACTTC
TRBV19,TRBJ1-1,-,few,CATLPRDGLMNTEAFF,TGTGCCACGCTTCCCAGGGATGGGCTCATGAACACTGAAGCTTTCTTT
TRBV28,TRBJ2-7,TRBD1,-,CASSFRDRESYEQYF,TGTGCCAGCAGTTTCCGGGACAGGGAGTCCTACGAGCAGTACTTC
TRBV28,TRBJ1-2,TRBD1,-,CASSFGQGFGYTF,TGTGCCAGCAGTTTCGGACAGGGGTTCGGCTACACCTTC
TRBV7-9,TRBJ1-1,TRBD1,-,CASSLVGQGNTEAFF,TGTGCCAGCAGCTTAGTAGGACAGGGGAACACTGAAGCTTTCTTT
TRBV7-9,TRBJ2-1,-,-,CASSLGSLNNEQFF,TGTGCCAGCAGCTTAGGTTCACTAAACAATGAGCAGTTCTTC
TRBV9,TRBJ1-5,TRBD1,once,CASSWGQGGQPQHF,TGTGCCAGCAGTTGGGGACAGGGAGGCCAGCCCCAGCATTTT
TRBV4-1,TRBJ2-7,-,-,CASSQEPRAYEQYF,TGCGCCAGCAGCCAAGAACCCAGGGCCTACGAGCAGTACTTC
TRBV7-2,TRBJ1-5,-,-,CASSLSGRPQHF,TGTGCCAGCAGCTTATCGGGAAGGCCCCAGCATTTT
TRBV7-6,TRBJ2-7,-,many,CASSLIGEGYEQYF,TGTGCCAGCAGCTTAATAGGAGAGGGCTACGAGCAGTACTTC
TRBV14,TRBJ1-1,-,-,CASSQGPNTEAFF,TGTGCCAGCAGCCAGGGCCCGAACACTGAAGCTTTCTTT